This T cell receptor (beta chain) appears in the sequencing data of a study of shared clonotypes between healthy human individuals. Study-wide findings and caveats: A handful of donors showed sharing of 4.5% to 6% of naive CD4 clonotypes. Shared clonotypes across all four donors exceeded non-shared ones in generation probability.

Note on this clone: The antigen remains undetermined.

Germline CDR1 reads DFQATT; CDR2 reads SNEGSKA (reference sequence). The CDR3 loop spans 11 amino acids. The data were produced by immunoSEQ multiplex PCR, yet TCRdb's version contains in-frame clones alone and is incomplete. Among 2.5 million or so clones listed, around 90% were seen once. The TCR comes from a man between 18 and 29 years old in good health. Material for sequencing was naive CD4+ T cells sorted from blood. The subset here: CD45RA+ positively selected. The V call is TRBV20-1, the J call TRBJ2-5; tentative D call: TRBD2 (6 bases). Here the CDR3 DNA reads TGCGTCGTAGGGGACTGGGAGACCCAGTACTTC. It is translated as CVVGDWETQYF.